The clone carrying this T cell receptor beta chain has a count of ten or more. TCRdb ran MiXCR on the 5' RACE reads and lists one entry per CDR3 protein. The data show hundreds of thousands of distinct CDR3 sequences, 5.5% to 6.5% seen once. The entry originates in a study of identical twins. This TCR was sampled from a man younger than 35 in good health. Material for sequencing was naive T cells sorted from blood.

The CDR3 DNA sequence: TGTGCCATCACAAGGACAGGGGACGCCGGGGAGCTGTTTTTT. Amino acid sequence: CAITRTGDAGELFF. This chain joins TRBV10-3 and TRBJ2-2; 9 bases are shared with TRBD1. V dropped 7 bases and J dropped 6; count of bases not matched to a gene: 6. The CDR3 has 14 residues. CDR1 and CDR2 (germline): ENHRY, SYGVKD.